The following is a T cell receptor beta chain sequence with its context. This sample stems from a study of blood T cell repertoires in COVID-19. Across the whole study: The United States, Italy and Spain were the sources of the acute and convalescent COVID-19 samples. The cDNA or gDNA used as material had been derived from T cells, B-cell-depleted T cells, or PBMCs.

This CDR3 contains 15 residues. The V gene end was trimmed by 0 bases and the J gene end by 4 bases; junction bases not matched to a gene: 6. Germline CDR1 is MNHEY and CDR2 is SVGAGI. Per the original methods: Amplification of reference gene primers was used by the study to estimate nucleated cell counts. Profiling relied on immunoSEQ multiplex PCR, and the TCRdb table lists in-frame clones only, not all of them. V, J and clone size derive from that table, while D and trimming were established from the DNA sequence. The sample yields 150,000 to 200,000 clones, 83% seen once. Sequencing was carried out using peripheral blood. The sequence came from a woman of 80 years or more with acute or convalescent COVID-19. The chain links TRBV6-5 to TRBJ2-7; TRBD1 matches 7 bases. In DNA, the CDR3 is TGTGCCAGCAGTTACTCGGGACAGCTCGGTTACGAGCAGTACTTC. As protein: CASSYSGQLGYEQYF.